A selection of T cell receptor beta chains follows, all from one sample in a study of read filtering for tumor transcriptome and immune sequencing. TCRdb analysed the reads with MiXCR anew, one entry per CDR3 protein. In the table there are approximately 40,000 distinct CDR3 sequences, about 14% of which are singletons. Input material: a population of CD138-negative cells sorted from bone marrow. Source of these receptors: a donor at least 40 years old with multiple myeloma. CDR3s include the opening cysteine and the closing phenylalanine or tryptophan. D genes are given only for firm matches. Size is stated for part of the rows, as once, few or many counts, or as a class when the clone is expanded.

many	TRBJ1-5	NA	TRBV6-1	CASSPQGYGNQPQHF	TGTGCCAGCAGTCCACAGGGTTATGGCAATCAGCCCCAGCATTTT
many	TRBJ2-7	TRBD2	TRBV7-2	CASSSLAGRAYEQYF	TGTGCCAGCAGCTCATTAGCGGGTCGGGCCTACGAGCAGTACTTC
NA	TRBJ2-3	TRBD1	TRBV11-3	CASSLGQGFTDTQYF	TGTGCCAGCAGCTTGGGACAGGGGTTTACAGATACGCAGTATTTT
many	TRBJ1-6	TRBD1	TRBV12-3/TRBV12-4	CASSQGGSYNSPLHF	TGTGCCAGCAGCCAGGGGGGTTCCTATAATTCACCCCTCCACTTT
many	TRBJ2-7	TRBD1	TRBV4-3	CASSQTGQGSYEQYF	TGCGCCAGCAGCCAGACGGGACAGGGGTCCTACGAGCAGTACTTC
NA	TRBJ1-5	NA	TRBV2	CASSETFANQPQHF	TGTGCCAGCAGTGAGACCTTCGCAAATCAGCCCCAGCATTTT
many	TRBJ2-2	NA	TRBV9	CASSVDGFAGELFF	TGTGCCAGCAGCGTAGATGGGTTTGCCGGGGAGCTGTTTTTT
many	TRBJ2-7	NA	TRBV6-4	CASGPSQREYEQYF	TGTGCCAGCGGACCCTCCCAGAGGGAGTACGAGCAGTACTTC
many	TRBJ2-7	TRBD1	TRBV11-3	CASSPGPGQEQYF	TGTGCCAGCAGTCCAGGCCCGGGACAGGAGCAGTACTTC
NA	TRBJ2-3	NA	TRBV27	CASRMGTSTDTQYF	TGTGCCAGCAGAATGGGTACTAGCACAGATACGCAGTATTTT
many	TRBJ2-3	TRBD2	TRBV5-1	CASSFRISGGGTDTQYF	TGCGCCAGCAGCTTCAGGATTAGCGGGGGGGGCACAGATACGCAGTATTTT
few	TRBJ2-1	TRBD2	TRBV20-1	CSAKLAGGSNEQFF	TGCAGTGCAAAGCTAGCGGGGGGCTCGAATGAGCAGTTCTTC
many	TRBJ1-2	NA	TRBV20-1	CSARAGTYYGYTF	TGCAGTGCTAGGGCGGGCACATACTATGGCTACACCTTC
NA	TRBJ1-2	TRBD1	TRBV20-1	CSATSEDRGRPAYGYTF	TGCAGTGCAACCTCCGAGGACAGGGGGCGGCCCGCCTATGGCTACACCTTC
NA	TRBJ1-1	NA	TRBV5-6	CASSLPPGRDTEAFF	TGTGCCAGCAGTCTTCCTCCCGGGAGAGACACTGAAGCTTTCTTT
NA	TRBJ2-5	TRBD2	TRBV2	CASGGGVGGAKETQYF	TGTGCCAGCGGTGGAGGCGTCGGGGGGGCTAAGGAGACCCAGTACTTC
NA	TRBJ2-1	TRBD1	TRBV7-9	CASSSDRGRDEQFF	TGTGCCAGCAGCTCCGACAGGGGGAGGGACGAGCAGTTCTTC
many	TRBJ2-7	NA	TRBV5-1	CASSLVAGYEQYF	TGTGCCAGCAGCTTAGTGGCAGGGTACGAGCAGTACTTC
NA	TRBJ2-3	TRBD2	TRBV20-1	CSAERGGLGSDTQYF	TGCAGTGCCGAGCGGGGGGGCCTAGGGTCAGATACGCAGTATTTT
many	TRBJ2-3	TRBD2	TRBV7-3	CASSPSGGRPDTQYF	TGTGCCAGCAGCCCTAGCGGGGGCCGCCCAGATACGCAGTATTTT
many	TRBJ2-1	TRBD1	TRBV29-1	CSVEEGQGRSYNEQFF	TGCAGCGTTGAAGAAGGACAGGGACGCTCCTACAATGAGCAGTTCTTC
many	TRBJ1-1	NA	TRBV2	CASRFGGLTEAFF	TGTGCCAGCAGGTTCGGGGGACTAACTGAAGCTTTCTTT
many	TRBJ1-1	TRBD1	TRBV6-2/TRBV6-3	CASRTGTGGEVSRAFF	TGTGCCAGCAGAACCGGGACAGGGGGCGAAGTATCTCGAGCTTTCTTT
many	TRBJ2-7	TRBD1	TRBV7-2	CASSWLGQGGYEQYF	TGTGCCAGCAGCTGGTTGGGACAGGGTGGCTACGAGCAGTACTTC
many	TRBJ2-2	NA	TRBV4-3	CASSQDLPGISNTGELFF	TGCGCCAGCAGCCAAGACCTACCCGGGATTTCGAACACCGGGGAGCTGTTTTTT
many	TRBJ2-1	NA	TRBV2	CASSELVSLNNEQFF	TGTGCCAGCAGTGAATTGGTGTCACTAAACAATGAGCAGTTCTTC
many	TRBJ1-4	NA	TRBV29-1	CSGTAATNEKLFF	TGCAGCGGGACTGCCGCAACTAATGAAAAACTGTTTTTT
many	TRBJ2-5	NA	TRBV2	CASSARFQETQYF	TGTGCCAGCAGTGCCAGGTTCCAAGAGACCCAGTACTTC
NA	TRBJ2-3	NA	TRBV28	CASTPGGRLDTLYF	TGTGCCAGCACCCCTGGGGGTCGGTTAGATACGCTGTATTTT
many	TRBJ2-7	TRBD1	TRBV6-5	CASRPEGQATYEQYF	TGTGCCAGCAGACCGGAGGGACAGGCCACCTACGAGCAGTACTTC
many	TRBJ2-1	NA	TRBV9	CASSPYDTYNEQFF	TGTGCCAGCAGCCCGTACGATACCTACAATGAGCAGTTCTTC
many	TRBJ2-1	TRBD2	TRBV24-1	CATSDFSGSSSYNEQFF	TGTGCCACCAGTGACTTTAGCGGGTCCAGCTCCTACAATGAGCAGTTCTTC
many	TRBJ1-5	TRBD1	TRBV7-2	CASSPDRVVQPQHF	TGTGCCAGCAGCCCAGACAGGGTAGTTCAGCCCCAGCATTTT
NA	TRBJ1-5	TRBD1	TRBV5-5	CASSEHRGRGSQPQHF	TGTGCCAGCAGCGAACACAGGGGAAGGGGATCTCAGCCCCAGCATTTT
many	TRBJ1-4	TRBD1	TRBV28	CASSLRQGVLEKLFF	TGTGCCAGCAGTTTGCGACAGGGGGTGCTGGAAAAACTGTTTTTT
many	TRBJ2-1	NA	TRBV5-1	CASSLGSLMGQFF	TGCGCCAGCAGCTTGGGATCCTTAATGGGGCAGTTCTTC
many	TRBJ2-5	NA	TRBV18	CASSPAQETQYF	TGTGCCAGCTCACCCGCCCAAGAGACCCAGTACTTC
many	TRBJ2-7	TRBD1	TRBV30	CAWKRDRGYEQYF	TGTGCCTGGAAACGGGACAGGGGTTACGAGCAGTACTTC
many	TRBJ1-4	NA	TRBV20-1	CSARSDEKLFF	TGCAGTGCTAGATCCGATGAAAAACTGTTTTTT
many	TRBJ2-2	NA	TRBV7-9	CASSLPGPKVSRELFF	TGTGCCAGCAGCCTGCCAGGGCCAAAAGTGTCCAGGGAGCTGTTTTTT
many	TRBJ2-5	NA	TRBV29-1	CSVEKGETQYF	TGCAGCGTTGAAAAGGGGGAGACCCAGTACTTC
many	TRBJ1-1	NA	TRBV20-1	CRPEGNTEAFF	TGCAGACCAGAAGGGAACACTGAAGCTTTCTTT
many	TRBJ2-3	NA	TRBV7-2	CASSSSAAGEATQYF	TGTGCCAGCAGCTCTAGCGCTGCAGGTGAGGCTACGCAGTATTTT
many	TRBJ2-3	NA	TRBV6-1	CASKRSWADTQYF	TGTGCCAGCAAACGGAGTTGGGCAGATACGCAGTATTTT
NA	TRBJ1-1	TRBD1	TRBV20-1	CSARVSGGEAFF	TGCAGTGCTAGAGTTTCAGGGGGTGAAGCTTTCTTT
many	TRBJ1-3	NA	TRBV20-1	CSARGGPGNTIYF	TGCAGTGCTCGAGGGGGACCTGGAAACACCATATATTTT
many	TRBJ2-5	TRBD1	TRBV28	CATSTGARTKETQYF	TGTGCCACCTCGACAGGGGCCAGGACCAAAGAGACCCAGTACTTC
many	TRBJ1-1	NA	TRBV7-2	CASSLGGVNTEAFF	TGTGCCAGCAGCTTAGGCGGGGTGAACACTGAAGCTTTCTTT
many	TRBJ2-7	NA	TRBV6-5	CASSTSRDGSYEQYF	TGTGCCAGCAGCACCAGCCGGGACGGATCCTACGAGCAGTACTTC
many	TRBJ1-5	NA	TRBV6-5	CASSYSPGYSNQPQHF	TGTGCCAGCAGTTACTCTCCGGGGTATAGCAATCAGCCCCAGCATTTT
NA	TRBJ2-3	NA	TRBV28	CASSLAGQLTDTQYF	TGTGCCAGCAGTTTAGCGGGACAACTGACAGATACGCAGTATTTT
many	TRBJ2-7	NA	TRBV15	CATGRGASTVDEQYF	TGTGCCACCGGGAGGGGGGCCTCAACGGTAGACGAGCAGTACTTC
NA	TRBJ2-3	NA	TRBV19	CATMSSAGRKTDRQYF	TGTGCCACTATGAGTTCTGCAGGGCGCAAGACAGATAGGCAGTATTTT
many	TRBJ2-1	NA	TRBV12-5	CASGLEKGVLNEQFF	TGTGCTAGTGGTTTGGAAAAGGGGGTTTTGAATGAGCAGTTCTTC